This T cell receptor beta chain appears in the sequencing data of a study of blood T cell repertoires in COVID-19. The table came from immunoSEQ multiplex PCR; TCRdb's copy has only in-frame clones and leaves some out. The table shows approximately 310,000 clones, with over 75% occurring only once. The length of the CDR3 is 17 residues. Germline V gene data show CDR1 as KGHDR and CDR2 as SFDVKD. V was clipped by 3 bases and J by 3 bases; unmatched bases: 6. Sequencing used peripheral blood. This TCR was recovered from a woman aged 45-59 years who had recovered from COVID-19. The V gene is TRBV24-1, the J gene TRBJ2-1, with 11 bases matching TRBD2. This CDR3 reads CATSDPGTSGIYNEQFF. The CDR3 region has the DNA TGTGCCACCAGTGATCCCGGGACTAGCGGAATCTACAATGAGCAGTTCTTC.